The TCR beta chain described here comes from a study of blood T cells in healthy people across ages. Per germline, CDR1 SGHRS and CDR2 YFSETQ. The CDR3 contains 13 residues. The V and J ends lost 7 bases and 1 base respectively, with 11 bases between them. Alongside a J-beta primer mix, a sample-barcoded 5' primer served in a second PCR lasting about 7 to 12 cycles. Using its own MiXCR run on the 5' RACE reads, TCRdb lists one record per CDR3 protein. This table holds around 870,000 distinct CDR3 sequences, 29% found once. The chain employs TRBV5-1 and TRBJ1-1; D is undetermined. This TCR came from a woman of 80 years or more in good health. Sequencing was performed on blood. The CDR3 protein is CASSRVANTEAFF. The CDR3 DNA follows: TGCGCCAGCTCTCGCGTAGCGAACACTGAAGCTTTCTTT.